This T cell receptor beta chain was sequenced in a study of blood T cell repertoires in COVID-19. Study context: Acute and convalescent COVID-19 samples came from the United States, Italy and Spain. The analysed material was cDNA or gDNA that came from T cells, B-cell-depleted T cells, or PBMCs.

This CDR3 has 17 residues. CDR1 and CDR2 (germline): LNHDA, SQIVND (reference sequence). The ends lost 4 bases at V and 3 bases at J; junction bases unmatched: 8. Original handling: Reference gene primer amplification in the assay estimated nucleated cell counts. Sequencing was performed with immunoSEQ multiplex PCR; in TCRdb, only in-frame clones are kept and a portion is missing. The V and J calls and clone size are taken from that table; D and trimming were inferred from the DNA. The sample includes 65,000 to 80,000 clones, about nine tenths of them seen just once. The clonotype comes from a human donor in a cohort sampled during active COVID-19. Sequencing input: peripheral blood. The rearrangement uses TRBV19 and TRBJ2-3, with 12 positions matching TRBD1. The CDR3 spells CASSSRDRGLLTDTQYF. The CDR3 coding sequence is TGTGCCAGTAGTAGTAGGGACAGGGGGCTGTTGACAGATACGCAGTATTTT.